This is a list of T cell receptor beta chains from one sample in a study of CD8 T cells in ankylosing spondylitis. TCRdb passed the 5' RACE reads through MiXCR, listing each CDR3 protein once. The table has about 240,000 distinct CDR3 sequences, around 7.8% seen once. The source material was blood, either unsorted or a sorted T cell fraction (not recorded which). These receptors came from a male donor with ankylosing spondylitis or in good health (not recorded which). CDR3s include the opening cysteine and the closing phenylalanine or tryptophan. A D gene is named only where the DNA matches it firmly. The size of a clone is reported for some rows only, either as once, few or many, or as a class for expanded clones.

>TRBJ2-2|TRBV5-1|.|many
TGCGCCAGCAGCCCCTCGGGACTCTTCCTATGGGGTGACACCGGGGAGCTGTTTTTT
CASSPSGLFLWGDTGELFF
>TRBJ1-1|TRBV4-3|.|.
TGCGCCAGCAGCCAAGCCCGGGGGCAGGGGACTGAAGCTTTCTTT
CASSQARGQGTEAFF
>TRBJ1-5|TRBV5-1|.|many
TGCGCCAGCAGCTTGGCAGGGAGTGGCAATCAGCCCCAGCATTTT
CASSLAGSGNQPQHF
>TRBJ1-3|TRBV18|TRBD1|.
TGTGCCAGCTCACCAGGGACAGGAGACACCATATATTTT
CASSPGTGDTIYF
>TRBJ2-2|TRBV10-1|TRBD2|few
TGCGCCAGCAACCCTGGGGGGGGGAACACCGGGGAGCTGTTTTTT
CASNPGGGNTGELFF
>TRBJ2-7|TRBV20-1|.|many
TGCAGTGCTAGGTTTGAATCGTCACAGTACTTC
CSARFESSQYF
>TRBJ2-7|TRBV5-5|TRBD1|many
TGTGCCAGCAGCGTAGGGACAGGGCCTTACGAGCAGTACTTC
CASSVGTGPYEQYF
>TRBJ2-2|TRBV4-3|.|.
TGCGCCAGCAGCCAAGATAGGAGGGCGGGGGCGATCGGGGAGCTGTTTTTT
CASSQDRRAGAIGELFF
>TRBJ1-5|TRBV20-1|TRBD1|many
TGCAGTGCTAGAGTGGCAGGGGGGTATCAGCCCCAGCATTTT
CSARVAGGYQPQHF
>TRBJ2-5|TRBV5-1|TRBD2|many
TGCGCCAGCAGCTTGGCGGGGGGGCGATTAGAGACCCAGTACTTC
CASSLAGGRLETQYF
>TRBJ1-1|TRBV5-4|TRBD1|many
TGTGCCAGCAGCTTGGCCGGAGTGAGGACAGGGGGGTCGAACACTGAAGCTTTCTTT
CASSLAGVRTGGSNTEAFF
>TRBJ2-1|TRBV20-1|.|many
TGCAGTGCCCCTTTTCGGTCCTACAATGAGCAGTTCTTC
CSAPFRSYNEQFF
>TRBJ1-1|TRBV5-1|.|many
TGCGCCAGCAGCTTGAAGGGGGGCGAGGCCACTGAAGCTTTCTTT
CASSLKGGEATEAFF
>TRBJ2-7|TRBV6-2/TRBV6-3|TRBD2|many
TGTGCCAGCAGTTATGTCCTAGCGGGTGACGAGCAGTACTTC
CASSYVLAGDEQYF
>TRBJ2-3|TRBV20-1|TRBD2|few
TGCAGTGCTGACGGGGCTGCGGGGGGGCCCGCGAACACAGATACGCAGTATTTT
CSADGAAGGPANTDTQYF
>TRBJ2-7|TRBV6-2/TRBV6-3|.|few
TGTGCCAGCAGTTACGCCGCTCGGACCGCGCGGGAGCAGTACTTC
CASSYAARTAREQYF
>TRBJ2-7|TRBV20-1|.|many
TGCAGTGCTAGAACACCTGGACGGCACCCTGTAGAGCAGTACTTC
CSARTPGRHPVEQYF
>TRBJ2-2|TRBV7-3|.|few
TGTGCCAGCAGCTCGGGGTACGGTGCCGGGGAGCTGTTTTTT
CASSSGYGAGELFF
>TRBJ2-1|TRBV14|.|many
TGTGCCAGCAGCCCAAAAAGTCCGTCCTACAATGAGCAGTTCTTC
CASSPKSPSYNEQFF
>TRBJ2-1|TRBV6-1|TRBD2|.
TGTGCCAGCCGCCCCGGGGGGACTAGCGGGAATGAGCAGTTCTTC
CASRPGGTSGNEQFF
>TRBJ2-5|TRBV5-1|TRBD1|few
TGCGCCAGCAGGCCCGGGACAGGGAAAGAGACCCAGTACTTC
CASRPGTGKETQYF
>TRBJ2-6|TRBV20-1|.|many
TGCAGTGTGGGCAGGGGACCTCTTGGGGCCAACGTCCTGACTTTC
CSVGRGPLGANVLTF
>TRBJ1-2|TRBV6-5|.|many
TGTGCCAGCAGCTTACTTTCAGAGGGTCCCTATGGCTACACCTTC
CASSLLSEGPYGYTF
>TRBJ2-7|TRBV19|TRBD2|few
TGTGCCAGTATCGGGGAGGCTAGCGGTAAATACGAGCAGTACTTC
CASIGEASGKYEQYF
>TRBJ1-2|TRBV29-1|TRBD1|few
TGCAGCGTTGAGGGGGACAGCGTCTCGATTAACTATGGCTACACCTTC
CSVEGDSVSINYGYTF
>TRBJ1-2|TRBV20-1|.|few
TGCAGTGCTAGAGGCACCGGGGTCGAGGGCTACACCTTC
CSARGTGVEGYTF
>TRBJ2-1|TRBV20-1|TRBD2|many
TGCAGTGCTAGAGAGCTAGCGGGAGGACGGCAGTTCTTC
CSARELAGGRQFF